Following are 8 T cell receptor beta chains from one sample sequenced in a study of blood T cell repertoires in COVID-19. The data were produced by immunoSEQ multiplex PCR, yet TCRdb's version contains in-frame clones alone and is incomplete. The sample shows roughly 45,000 clones, around nine tenths of them seen only once. Sequenced material: peripheral blood. The origin of the receptors is a man aged 65 to 79 with active COVID-19.

This clone is a singleton in its sample. The CDR3: CASSLASGIYNEQFF. The CDR3 bases are TGTGCCAGCAGCTTAGCCAGCGGGATCTACAATGAGCAGTTCTTC. The genes are TRBV7-2 and TRBJ2-1; 7 positions agree with TRBD2. J lost 3 bases, V lost 0 bases, and 2 bases had no gene match. From germline, CDR1 is SGHTA and CDR2 FQGNSA. The CDR3 length is 15 residues.

The V call is TRBV12-3 or TRBV12-4, the J call TRBJ2-7, with D uncertain. This CDR3 is built from 13 residues. V was pared by 2 bases and J by 0 bases, with 5 bases between. Written as DNA, the CDR3 is TGTGCCAGCAGTTTACCTCCCTCCTACGAGCAGTACTTC. Amino acids: CASSLPPSYEQYF.

The CDR3, as DNA: TGTGCCAGTAGTGGCAGGGGGTCCCCCTACGAGCAGTACTTC. This encodes CASSGRGSPYEQYF. The chain carries TRBV19 and TRBJ2-7; 7 nucleotides agree with TRBD1. Germline V lookup: CDR1 LNHDA, CDR2 SQIVND (reference sequence). The CDR3 is 14 amino acids. V dropped 5 bases and J dropped 2; count of bases not matched to a gene: 6.

This clone was recorded once. The gene calls are TRBV6-1 and TRBJ2-3, with 7 bases that match TRBD2. The CDR3 has 13 residues. Germline V CDR1 and CDR2: MNHNS, SASEGT. Trimming at V came to 2 bases and at J to 6 bases, leaving 2 bases not matched to a gene. DNA for the CDR3: TGTGCCAGCAGTGAACAGGGAGGGGATACGCAGTATTTT. Amino acid sequence: CASSEQGGDTQYF.

The chain links TRBV9 to TRBJ2-1, with 10 bases that match TRBD2. The CDR3 consists of 16 residues. CDR1 is SGDLS, CDR2 YYNGEE, per germline. V trimming: 0 bases; J trimming: 9 bases; junction bases outside the gene matches: 9. The CDR3 is CASSVGLAGVVGEQFF. The CDR3 nucleotides are TGTGCCAGCAGCGTAGGGCTAGCGGGAGTGGTGGGTGAGCAGTTCTTC. Based on the CDR3 plus reference TRBV9 and TRBJ2-1, the full variable domain is DSGVTQTPKHLITATGQRVTLRCSPRSGDLSVYWYQQSLDQGLQFLIQYYNGEERAKGNILERFSAQQFPDLHSELNLSSLELGDSALYFCASSVGLAGVVGEQFFGPGTRLTVL.

The chain employs TRBV19 and TRBJ2-6; TRBD2 might be the D (6 bases). CDR3 length: 17 residues. The germline V and J ends were trimmed by 5 bases and 0 bases, with 14 bases remaining between them. Germline assignment: CDR1 LNHDA and CDR2 SQIVND (reference sequence). This CDR3 is CASSAPGLLSGANVLTF. In DNA, the CDR3 is TGTGCCAGTAGTGCCCCGGGACTCCTCTCTGGGGCCAACGTCCTGACTTTC. Full variable domain (outside the CDR3, taken from reference TRBV19 and TRBJ2-6): DGGITQSPKYLFRKEGQNVTLSCEQNLNHDAMYWYRQDPGQGLRLIYYSQIVNDFQKGDIAEGYSVSREKKESFPLTVTSAQKNPTAFYLCASSAPGLLSGANVLTFGAGSRLTVL.

The gene calls are TRBV3-1 (or the pseudogene TRBV3-2) and TRBJ2-7; 9 bases align to TRBD2. Trimming took 4 bases from V and 4 from J; bases not matched to a gene: 8. Germline V gene data show CDR1 as LGHDT and CDR2 as YNNKEL (reference sequence). The length of the CDR3 is 15 residues. In nucleotides, the CDR3 is TGTGCCAGCAGCCCATGGCTAGCGGGAAATTACGAGCAGTACTTC. Protein sequence: CASSPWLAGNYEQYF.

This clone was counted once. The chain recombines TRBV5-1 with TRBJ2-5; 12 nucleotides line up with TRBD2. The germline V gene has CDR1 SGHRS and CDR2 YFSETQ. There are 14 residues in the CDR3. With V trimmed by 4 bases and J by 5 bases, 3 bases remained unmatched. CDR3 amino acids: CASSPGTSGETQYF. CDR3 nucleotides: TGCGCCAGCAGCCCCGGGACTAGCGGGGAGACCCAGTACTTC.